This T cell receptor (beta chain) was retrieved from a study of beta chain features in type 1 diabetes. For the study at large: Healthy donors and patients showed comparable age, gender and cell yields.

The study reverse transcribed the entire isolated RNA, so it sequenced expressed TCRB transcripts. Only in-frame clones appear in the TCRdb table, and some are missing; sequencing was by immunoSEQ multiplex PCR. Here the sample spans 900,000 or so clones, around a sixth being singletons. Study conclusions and caveats: Compared with healthy donors, patients appeared to share more similar naive, central memory and regulatory TCRB repertoires.

Concerning this clone: Antigen: not known.

Germline loops: CDR1 LGHNA, CDR2 YNFKEQ. V gave up 6 bases and J gave up 2 bases; unmatched junction bases: 6. This CDR3 spans 15 amino acids. The chain uses TRBV4-2 and TRBJ2-1, with 8 bases aligning to TRBD1. Sequenced: naive CD4+ T cells from blood. The receptor comes from a woman younger than 30 in good health. The CDR3 DNA reads TGTGCCAGCAGATTCGACAGGGGCCCCTACAATGAGCAGTTCTTC. Translation: CASRFDRGPYNEQFF.